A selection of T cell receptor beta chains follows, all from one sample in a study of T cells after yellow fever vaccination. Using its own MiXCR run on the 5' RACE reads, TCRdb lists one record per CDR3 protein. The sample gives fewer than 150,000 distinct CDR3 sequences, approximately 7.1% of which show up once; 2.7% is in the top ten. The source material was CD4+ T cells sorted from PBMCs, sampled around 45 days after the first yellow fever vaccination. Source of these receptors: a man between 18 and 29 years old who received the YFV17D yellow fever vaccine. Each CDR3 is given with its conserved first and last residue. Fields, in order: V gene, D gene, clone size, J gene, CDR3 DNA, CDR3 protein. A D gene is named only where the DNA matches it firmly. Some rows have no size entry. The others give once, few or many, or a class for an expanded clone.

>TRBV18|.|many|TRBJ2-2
TGTGCCAGCTCACCTACCGGGACGCCGAACACCGGGGAGCTGTTTTTT
CASSPTGTPNTGELFF
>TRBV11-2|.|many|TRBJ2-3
TGTGCCAGCAGCGCTCCAGGGACCCGCACAGATACGCAGTATTTT
CASSAPGTRTDTQYF
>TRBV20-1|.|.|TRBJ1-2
TGCAGTGCGCAGCCTTTAAAAGGGCAGGTTGGCTACACCTTC
CSAQPLKGQVGYTF
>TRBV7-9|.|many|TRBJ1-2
TGTGCCAGCAGTTTGGACGGCTTCGGTGGCTACACCTTC
CASSLDGFGGYTF
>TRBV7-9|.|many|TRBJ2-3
TGTGCCAGCAGCTTATACATGCCAGGAGATACGCAGTATTTT
CASSLYMPGDTQYF
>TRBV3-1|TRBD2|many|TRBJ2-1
TGTGCCAGCAGCCAAGTCCGAACTAGCGGATACTCCTACAATGAGCAGTTCTTC
CASSQVRTSGYSYNEQFF
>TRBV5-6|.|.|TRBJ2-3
TGTGCCAGCAGCTTACTACAAGGAATTAGCACAGATACGCAGTATTTT
CASSLLQGISTDTQYF
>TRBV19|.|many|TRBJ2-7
TGTGCCAGTAGACTTTACCGGGACCCTTCCTACGAGCAGTACTTC
CASRLYRDPSYEQYF
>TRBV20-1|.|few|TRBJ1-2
TGCAGTGCTCCGACAGGTTTCGATGGCTACACCTTC
CSAPTGFDGYTF
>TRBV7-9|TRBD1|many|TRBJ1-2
TGTGCCAGCAGCCCATCGGCCCCCCGACAGGGCTCCGGCTACACCTTC
CASSPSAPRQGSGYTF
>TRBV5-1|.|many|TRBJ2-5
TGCGCCAGCAGCTTGAAGTTGGGGGTAGAGACCCAGTACTTC
CASSLKLGVETQYF
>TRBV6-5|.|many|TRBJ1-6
TGTGCCAGCAGTTACTTCAGGGTAGGATCACCCCTCCACTTT
CASSYFRVGSPLHF
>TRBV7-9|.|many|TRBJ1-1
TGTGCCAGCAGCTTCACACAGGGAAACACTGAAGCTTTCTTT
CASSFTQGNTEAFF
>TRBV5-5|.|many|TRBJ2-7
TGTGCCAGCAGCTTGCCTGGGAGTAGCTCCTACGAGCAGTACTTC
CASSLPGSSSYEQYF
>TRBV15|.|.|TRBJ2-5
TGTGCCACCAGCAGAGATCGGGGTAAAGAGACCCAGTACTTC
CATSRDRGKETQYF
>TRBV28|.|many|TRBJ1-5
TGTGCCAGCAGTGTTAATCAGCCCCAGCATTTT
CASSVNQPQHF
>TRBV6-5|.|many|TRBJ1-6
TGTGCCAGCAGTTACTCTGGGGATTCACCCCTCCACTTT
CASSYSGDSPLHF
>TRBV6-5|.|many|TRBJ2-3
TGTGCCAGCAGTTACAGCAGGGATAGCACAGATACGCAGTATTTT
CASSYSRDSTDTQYF
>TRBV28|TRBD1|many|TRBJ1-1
TGTGCCAGCGGCCTACTTATTGGGACAGCTGAAGCTTTCTTT
CASGLLIGTAEAFF
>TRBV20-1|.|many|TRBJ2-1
TGCAGTGCTCTAGGAATCGAGGAGCAGTTCTTC
CSALGIEEQFF
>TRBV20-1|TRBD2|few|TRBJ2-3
TGCAGTGCGAGGAGCGGGGGGCACACAGATACGCAGTATTTT
CSARSGGHTDTQYF
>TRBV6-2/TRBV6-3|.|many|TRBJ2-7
TGTGCCAGCAGTTACCGATACTTACTGGTCCTTTTAGACAGGAGCTACTACGAGCAGTACTTC
CASSYRYLLVLLDRSYYEQYF
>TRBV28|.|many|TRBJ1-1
TGTGCCAGCAGTTTGCCAGGGAGCACTGAAGCTTTCTTT
CASSLPGSTEAFF
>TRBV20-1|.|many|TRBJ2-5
TGCAGTGTTCCTTCTCGGGGAGAGACCCAGTACTTC
CSVPSRGETQYF
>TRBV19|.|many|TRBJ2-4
TGTGCCAGTAGTATTGGTCGGCTAGGAGTAACCAAAAACATTCAGTACTTC
CASSIGRLGVTKNIQYF
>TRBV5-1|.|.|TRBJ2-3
TGCGCCAGCAGCGGGGGGGACAGGTACACAGATACGCAGTATTTT
CASSGGDRYTDTQYF
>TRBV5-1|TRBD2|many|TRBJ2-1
TGCGCCAGCAGCGCTACCGGGACTAGTAACTACAATGAGCAGTTCTTC
CASSATGTSNYNEQFF
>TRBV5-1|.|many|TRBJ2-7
TGCGCCAGCAGCCTCAAAGCGGGTCCCAGGGACGAGCAGTACTTC
CASSLKAGPRDEQYF
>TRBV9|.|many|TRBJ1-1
TGTGCCACCACGAAGGAAGGAGATATGGACACTGAAGCTTTCTTT
CATTKEGDMDTEAFF
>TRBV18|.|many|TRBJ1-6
TGTGCCAGCTCACCGGCCGAAGGACCCCTCCACTTT
CASSPAEGPLHF
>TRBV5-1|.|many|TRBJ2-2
TGCGCCAGCAGCTTGAGGGGCAGGCACACCGGGGAGCTGTTTTTT
CASSLRGRHTGELFF
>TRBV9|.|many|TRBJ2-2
TGTGCCAGCAGCGTAGTGGGGACCGGGGAGCTGTTTTTT
CASSVVGTGELFF
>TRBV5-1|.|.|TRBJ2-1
TGCGCCAGCAGCTTGATGTCCTCGCCAAGGGGTGAGCAGTTCTTC
CASSLMSSPRGEQFF
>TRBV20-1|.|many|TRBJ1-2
TGCAGTGCTAGCAGGGAATCTAACTATGGCTACACCTTC
CSASRESNYGYTF
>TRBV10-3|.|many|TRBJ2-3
TGTGCCATCAGTGAGGGTCTTCCTCTCACAGATACGCAGTATTTT
CAISEGLPLTDTQYF